The clone carrying this T cell receptor (beta chain) was counted many times. Its antigen remains unknown. These data are taken from a study of T cells in Graves' hyperthyroidism and ophthalmopathy. Researchers defined stable Graves' hyperthyroidism as no ophthalmopathy progression within 18 months. Exclusions: uncontrolled infection, other autoimmune disease, pregnancy, lactation. Diagnosing involved the use of clinical symptoms, serum thyroxine and TRAb, thyroid ultrasound and orbital computed tomography. CDR3 size: 16 residues. Germline V CDR1 and CDR2: MNHNS, SASEGT. The V and J ends lost 5 bases and 3 bases respectively, with 20 bases between them. Regions amplified from RNA transcripts were the TCR beta CDR3 regions. The TCR CDR3 was amplified in a first-round RT-PCR using the HTBI primer set. TCRdb ran MiXCR on the multiplex PCR reads and lists one entry per CDR3 protein. The table includes around 290,000 distinct CDR3 sequences, approximately 15% detected once.

Notes on the study in general: It was a median approximately six months before onset that the model predicted ophthalmopathy.

This sequence originates from a woman in her thirties or forties with Graves' hyperthyroidism. The V gene is TRBV6-1, the J gene TRBJ2-7, with TRBD1 as a possible D gene (6 bases). The specimen sequenced was blood. The DNA of the CDR3 is TGTGCCAGCAGTTCCCCCTGGAACAGGGACCACTACGAGCAGTACTTC. Protein product: CASSSPWNRDHYEQYF.